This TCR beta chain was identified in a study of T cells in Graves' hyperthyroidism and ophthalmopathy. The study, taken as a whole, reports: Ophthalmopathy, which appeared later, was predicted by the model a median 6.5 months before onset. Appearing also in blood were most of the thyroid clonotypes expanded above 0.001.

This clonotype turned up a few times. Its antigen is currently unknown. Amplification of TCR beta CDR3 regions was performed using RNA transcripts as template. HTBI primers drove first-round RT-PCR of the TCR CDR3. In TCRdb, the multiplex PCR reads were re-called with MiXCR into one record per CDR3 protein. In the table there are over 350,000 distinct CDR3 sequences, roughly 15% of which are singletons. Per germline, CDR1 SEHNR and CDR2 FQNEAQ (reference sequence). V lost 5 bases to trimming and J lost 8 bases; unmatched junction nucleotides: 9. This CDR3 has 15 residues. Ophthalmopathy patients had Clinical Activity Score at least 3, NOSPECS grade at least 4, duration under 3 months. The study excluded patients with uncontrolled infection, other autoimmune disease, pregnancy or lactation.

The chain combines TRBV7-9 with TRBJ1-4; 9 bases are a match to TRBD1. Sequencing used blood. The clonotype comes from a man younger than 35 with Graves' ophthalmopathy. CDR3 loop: CASSPRQGVNEKLFF. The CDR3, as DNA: TGTGCCAGCAGCCCGCGACAGGGGGTTAACGAAAAACTGTTTTTT.